The sample holds a few counts of the clone carrying this T cell receptor beta chain. Its target is unknown. TCRdb ran MiXCR on the reads and lists one entry per CDR3 protein. The sample lists 350,000 to 550,000 distinct CDR3 sequences, about 33% occurring once. The sample comes from a study of T cell repertoires in cytomegalovirus infection. Across the study: It can be stated that public TCR beta signatures indicated CMV infection as well as a matching HLA type. Whole-study results and caveats: HLA-C-restricted, CMV-specific TCR beta clonotypes were dominant ex vivo. Summed public TCR beta family frequency identified CMV carriers bearing the relevant HLA.

In germline, CDR1 is LNHDA, CDR2 SQIVND (reference sequence). Between the trimmed V and J ends, which lost 2 bases and 2 bases, there was a span of 5 bases. There are 13 residues in the CDR3. The chain recombines TRBV19 with TRBJ2-3; no definite D call. Input material: PBMCs. The TCR sequence derives from a human donor in good health (CMV status not recorded). Some clones in this sample may be carry-over from other donors' samples. CDR3 bases: TGTGCCAGTAGTATACAGGACACAGATACGCAGTATTTT. Its protein is CASSIQDTDTQYF.